This TCR beta chain originates from a study of T cell responses to AZD1222 COVID-19 vaccine. The CDR3 sequence is 15 residues long. Trimming took 3 bases from V and 2 from J, leaving 14 bases between them. Pooling was applied to second doses at about 4 or about 12 weeks. In the case of this clone: Its antigen is unidentified.

TCRdb's copy holds only in-frame clones and misses some; the assay was immunoSEQ multiplex PCR. The repertoire holds roughly 110,000 clones, with 87% as singletons. Overall study findings and caveats: The donor cohort was predominantly white British with a female majority, and clonal diversity may have been underestimated. Recipients of AZD1222 seropositive at baseline numbered only 6 or 7. Unmutated variant regions reportedly attract nearly half of all spike-specific TCRs.

V usage is TRBV23-1 and J usage is TRBJ2-7; D possibly uses TRBD1 or TRBD2 (5 bases each). TRBV23-1 is an open reading frame, and its role is uncertain. The TCR sequence derives from an adult who received the AZD1222 COVID-19 vaccine. The sample was peripheral blood, taken 28 days after the second AZD1222 dose. CDR3 amino acids: CASSHHGTFAYEQYF. DNA for the CDR3: TGCGCCAGCAGTCATCACGGGACGTTTGCCTACGAGCAGTACTTC.